One and the same sample provided the 21 T cell receptor beta chains below, sequenced in a study of T cell responses to AZD1222 COVID-19 vaccine. Some clones are missing from TCRdb's copy, which holds only in-frame ones; the method was immunoSEQ multiplex PCR. Among over 150,000 clones listed, about 88% were seen once. Source: peripheral blood, taken on day 0 of AZD1222 vaccination. The receptors stem from an adult in good health.

This clone was detected once. The V call is TRBV7-2, the J call TRBJ2-5; 7 positions agree with TRBD2. The germline V gene encodes CDR1 SGHTA and CDR2 FQGNSA. V gave up 1 base and J gave up 5 bases; unmatched junction bases: 10. The CDR3 is 16 residues long. The CDR3 bases are TGTGCCAGCAGCTTAGTAGGCGGTGGGGGGGTGGAGACCCAGTACTTC. Amino acids: CASSLVGGGGVETQYF.

V is TRBV5-1 and J is TRBJ2-3; 7 bases map to TRBD2. Germline loops: CDR1 SGHRS, CDR2 YFSETQ. The CDR3 length is 17 residues. J lost 0 bases, V lost 5 bases, and 12 bases had no gene match. Written as DNA, the CDR3 is TGCGCCAGCAGACCGCCAACGTACGGGGGGAGCACAGATACGCAGTATTTT. Translated, it gives CASRPPTYGGSTDTQYF.

CDR3 region: CASSLGTGSYTF. The CDR3 DNA follows: TGCGCCAGCAGCTTGGGGACAGGAAGCTACACCTTC. The chain recombines TRBV5-1 with TRBJ1-2, with 7 bases fitting TRBD1. V trimming: 0 bases; J trimming: 9 bases; junction bases outside the gene matches: 2. CDR1 SGHRS and CDR2 YFSETQ come from the germline V gene. This CDR3 comprises 12 residues.

The rearrangement uses TRBV19 and TRBJ1-1; no reliable D call. The V and J ends lost 7 bases and 3 bases respectively, with 12 bases between them. CDR3 length equals 13 residues. Germline V gene lookup returns CDR1 LNHDA and CDR2 SQIVND (reference sequence). The CDR3 spells CASILKAHTEAFF. The CDR3, as DNA: TGTGCCAGTATATTGAAGGCGCACACTGAAGCTTTCTTT. The whole variable domain, remainder taken from reference TRBV19 and TRBJ1-1, is DGGITQSPKYLFRKEGQNVTLSCEQNLNHDAMYWYRQDPGQGLRLIYYSQIVNDFQKGDIAEGYSVSREKKESFPLTVTSAQKNPTAFYLCASILKAHTEAFFGQGTRLTVV.

The chain has TRBV28 and TRBJ2-7; D could derive from TRBD1 or TRBD2 (5 bases each). The V and J ends lost 3 bases and 2 bases respectively, with 11 bases between them. Germline loops: CDR1 MDHEN, CDR2 SYDVKM. This CDR3 region has 14 residues. The CDR3 DNA reads as TGTGCCAGCAGTTTGGGGGTTGACCCCTACGAGCAGTACTTC. It encodes CASSLGVDPYEQYF.

This rearrangement joins TRBV11-2 to TRBJ2-3; 8 bases line up with TRBD2. The V segment lost 2 bases and the J segment 6 bases; nucleotides outside the gene matches: 7. The CDR3 sequence is 15 residues long. Germline CDR1 SGHAT, CDR2 FQNNGV. CDR3 loop: CASSLMAGGLDTQYF. CDR3 DNA: TGTGCCAGCAGCTTAATGGCGGGGGGCTTGGATACGCAGTATTTT.

The CDR3 region is CASSTAEGTEAFF. For the CDR3, the DNA is TGTGCCAGCAGCACTGCTGAGGGGACAGAAGCTTTCTTT. The chain employs TRBV5-4 and TRBJ1-1; D may be TRBD1 (6 bases). Germline values: CDR1 SGHNT, CDR2 YYREEE (reference sequence). V shed 4 bases and J shed 8 bases, with 15 bases lying between them. CDR3 length equals 13 residues. Looking up the rest from reference TRBV5-4 and TRBJ1-1 gives the full variable domain: ETGVTQSPTHLIKTRGQQVTLRCSSQSGHNTVSWYQQALGQGPQFIFQYYREEENGRGNFPPRFSGLQFPNYSSELNVNALELDDSALYLCASSTAEGTEAFFGQGTRLTVV.

The rearrangement links TRBV5-1 to TRBJ2-2, with TRBD2 matching 9 bases. CDR3 length: 15 amino acids. The V segment lost 1 base and the J segment 7 bases; nucleotides outside the gene matches: 5. Germline V gene sequence: CDR1 SGHRS, CDR2 YFSETQ. Written as DNA, the CDR3 is TGCGCCAGCAGCTTGCAAGCGGGGGGCGACGGGGAGCTGTTTTTT. Translation: CASSLQAGGDGELFF.

The gene calls are TRBV7-9 and TRBJ1-4; D remains unclear. The CDR3 is 15 residues long. Trimming stripped 1 base from V and 0 bases from J, with 6 bases between. The germline V gene has CDR1 SEHNR and CDR2 FQNEAQ (reference sequence). Written as DNA, the CDR3 is TGTGCCAGCAGCTTAGGACACGCAACTAATGAAAAACTGTTTTTT. Its translation is CASSLGHATNEKLFF.

The CDR3 nucleotides are TGCGCCAGCAGCTTGAGTCCCTCAGAATACGGTGAGCAGTTCTTC. It is translated as CASSLSPSEYGEQFF. The V call is TRBV5-1, the J call TRBJ2-1; no definite D call. The CDR3 covers 15 residues. Germline values: CDR1 SGHRS, CDR2 YFSETQ. V shed 1 base and J shed 9 bases, with 17 bases lying between them.

This clone was seen a few times. The chain carries TRBV28 and TRBJ2-3; 10 nucleotides align to TRBD2. Trimming removed 5 bases from V and 5 bases from J; junction bases left unmatched: 7. The CDR3 runs to 15 residues. Germline CDR1 is MDHEN and CDR2 is SYDVKM. The CDR3 nucleotides read TGTGCCAGCAGTAACATAGCGGGGGGCCAAGATACGCAGTATTTT. This codes for CASSNIAGGQDTQYF.

This clone showed up just once. The chain recombines TRBV2 with TRBJ1-4; D gene uncertain. V was pared by 7 bases and J by 7 bases, with 10 bases between. Per germline, CDR1 SNHLY and CDR2 FYNNEI. The CDR3 loop spans 12 amino acids. In nucleotides, the CDR3 is TGTGCCAGCAAGGAGGAGGGTGAAAAACTGTTTTTT. Encoded protein: CASKEEGEKLFF.

This clone was seen a single time. The chain has TRBV5-1 and TRBJ2-5; D may be TRBD2 (5 bases). The CDR3 is 14 amino acids. CDR1 SGHRS and CDR2 YFSETQ come from the germline V gene. V gave up 0 bases and J gave up 2 bases, with 8 bases separating them. The chain's CDR3 is CASSLERQQETQYF. The DNA for the CDR3 is TGCGCCAGCAGCTTGGAGCGGCAGCAAGAGACCCAGTACTTC.

The sample holds a few counts of this clone. This sequence joins TRBV11-2 and TRBJ2-7; D perhaps matches TRBD2 (6 bases). Trimming removed 5 bases from V and 1 base from J, with 24 bases in between. There are 18 residues in the CDR3. Germline CDR1 is SGHAT and CDR2 is FQNNGV. The CDR3 reads CASSPLSRGKGRSYEQYF. The CDR3 DNA is TGTGCCAGCAGCCCCCTCTCTAGGGGCAAAGGGAGGTCCTACGAGCAGTACTTC.

The rearrangement uses TRBV19 and TRBJ1-1; a weak D match, TRBD1 (5 bases). From germline, CDR1 is LNHDA and CDR2 SQIVND (reference sequence). V lost 7 bases to trimming and J lost 0 bases, with 12 bases between them. This CDR3 has 14 amino acids. In nucleotides, the CDR3 is TGTGCCAGTATGGAGACAGAAATGAACACTGAAGCTTTCTTT. It is translated as CASMETEMNTEAFF.

The CDR3 sequence is CASSQVNEKLFF. CDR3 DNA sequence: TGTGCCAGCAGCCAGGTTAATGAAAAACTGTTTTTT. The chain has TRBV4-2 and TRBJ1-4; D not certain. The germline V and J ends were trimmed by 3 bases and 4 bases, with 3 bases remaining between them. The CDR3 sequence is 12 residues long. Germline V CDR1 and CDR2: LGHNA, YNFKEQ.

The genes are TRBV4-3 and TRBJ2-7, with no clear D. Germline V lookup: CDR1 LGHNA, CDR2 YSLEER. V lost 0 bases and J lost 3, with 12 bases in between. This CDR3 region has 15 residues. CDR3 sequence (DNA): TGCGCCAGCAGCCAAGATTCCAGAAGTGGCTACGAGCAGTACTTC. Translating gives CASSQDSRSGYEQYF.

This chain connects TRBV20-1 to TRBJ2-7; D tentatively fits TRBD1 or TRBD2 (6 bases each). The CDR3 length is 12 residues. Trimming took off 3 bases at V and 6 bases at J, with 12 bases between the two ends. Germline-derived CDR1 and CDR2 are DFQATT and SNEGSKA (reference sequence). This CDR3 reads CSASGGLGEQYF. The CDR3 DNA reads as TGCAGTGCTAGTGGGGGGCTGGGCGAGCAGTACTTC.

The chain couples TRBV5-1 to TRBJ1-3, with a possible D match to TRBD1 (5 bases). Germline V lookup: CDR1 SGHRS, CDR2 YFSETQ. The CDR3 runs 16 residues. V was clipped by 4 bases and J by 4 bases, with 18 bases between them. Here the CDR3 DNA reads TGCGCCAGCAGCCCCAAAGTCGGGGGGGACGGAAACACCATATATTTT. Protein product: CASSPKVGGDGNTIYF.

The chain is built from TRBV28 and TRBJ1-2, with D possibly TRBD1 on 6 matching bases. Trimming removed 5 bases at V and 2 bases at J, with 12 bases between. There are 14 residues in the CDR3. Per germline, CDR1 MDHEN and CDR2 SYDVKM. CDR3 DNA sequence: TGTGCCAGCAGTCCCATCACAGGGAACTATGGCTACACCTTC. This codes for CASSPITGNYGYTF.

The count of this clone is one. The chain employs TRBV7-8 and TRBJ1-5; D is unresolved. Germline V gene sequence: CDR1 SGHVS, CDR2 FQNEAQ. V was clipped by 1 base and J by 7 bases, with 11 bases between them. This CDR3 region has 14 residues. Here the CDR3 reads CASSLGAGGQPQHF. The CDR3 region has the DNA TGTGCCAGCAGCTTAGGGGCAGGCGGGCAGCCCCAGCATTTT. Variable domain in full (rest from reference TRBV7-8 and TRBJ1-5): GAGVSQSPRYKVAKRGQDVALRCDPISGHVSLFWYQQALGQGPEFLTYFQNEAQLDKSGLPSDRFFAERPEGSVSTLKIQRTQQEDSAVYLCASSLGAGGQPQHFGDGTRLSIL.